The sequence of this T cell receptor beta chain was determined in a study of blood T cell repertoires in COVID-19. Study overall: Some COVID-19 samples were acute and others convalescent; all came from the United States, Italy and Spain. PBMCs, B-cell-depleted T cells, or T cells provided the cDNA or gDNA that made up the material.

This CDR3 contains 13 residues. Data came from immunoSEQ multiplex PCR; TCRdb stores just in-frame clones and leaves some out. The data contain about 160,000 clones, 92% of them singletons. The genes are TRBV21-1 and TRBJ1-4; the table calls TRBD1, which could not be checked here. TRBV21-1 is a documented pseudogene. The sequence derives from a man aged 25-45 years with COVID-19, enrolled during active disease. The specimen sequenced was peripheral blood. The CDR3 spells CASSPFRGLLLFF. CDR3 in DNA: TGTGCCAGCAGCCCCTTCAGGGGGCTCCTTCTGTTTTTT.